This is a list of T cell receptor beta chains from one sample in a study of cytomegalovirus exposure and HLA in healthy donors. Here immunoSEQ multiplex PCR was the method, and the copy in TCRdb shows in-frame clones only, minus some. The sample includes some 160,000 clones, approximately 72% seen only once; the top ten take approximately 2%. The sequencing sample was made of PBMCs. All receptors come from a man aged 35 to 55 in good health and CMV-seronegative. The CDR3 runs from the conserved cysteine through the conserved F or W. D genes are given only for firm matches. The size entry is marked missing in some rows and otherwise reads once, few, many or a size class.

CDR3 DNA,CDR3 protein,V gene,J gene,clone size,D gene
TGTGCCAGCCAGACAGGGGGCTTTCGTGGGGAGCTGTTTTTT,CASQTGGFRGELFF,TRBV19,TRBJ2-2,NA,TRBD1
TGTGCCACCTCGGTGGGGAGGGCAGTGGAGACCCAGTACTTC,CATSVGRAVETQYF,TRBV15,TRBJ2-5,few,TRBD2
TGTGCCAGCAGCTTATTGGGGAGGGACAATTCACCCCTCCACTTT,CASSLLGRDNSPLHF,TRBV7-3,TRBJ1-6,NA,NA
TGTGCCAGCAGCTTAGCCTTGTCCGGGGGGGAGCTGTTTTTT,CASSLALSGGELFF,TRBV7-2,TRBJ2-2,NA,NA
TGTGCCAGCAGCGTAGAGGGACTAGCGGGGGTTTACGAGCAGTACTTC,CASSVEGLAGVYEQYF,TRBV9,TRBJ2-7,NA,TRBD2
TGTGCCAGCAGCTTAGAGGCCAGGGAGGAATCTGAAGCTTTCTTT,CASSLEAREESEAFF,TRBV7-2,TRBJ1-1,NA,NA
TGTGCCAGCACCCGACCGACTAGCGGCTCCTACAATGAGCAGTTCTTC,CASTRPTSGSYNEQFF,TRBV7-9,TRBJ2-1,NA,TRBD2
TGTGCCAGTAGTATATCCGGTAGCTCCTATAATTCACCCCTCCACTTT,CASSISGSSYNSPLHF,TRBV19,TRBJ1-6,NA,NA
TGCGCCAGCAGCCTGATTAGCGGGGGGAACACAGATACGCAGTATTTT,CASSLISGGNTDTQYF,TRBV4-1,TRBJ2-3,NA,TRBD2
TGTGCCAGCAGCACAAGTAGAGGGGGCGCGTATGAAAAACTGTTTTTT,CASSTSRGGAYEKLFF,TRBV27,TRBJ1-4,NA,TRBD1
TGTGCCAGCAGTTTCCTAGCGTATGACCGGGAGACCCAGTACTTC,CASSFLAYDRETQYF,TRBV28,TRBJ2-5,NA,NA
TGTGCCTGGAGTGGGACAGGGGTATTTCAGCCCCAGCATTTT,CAWSGTGVFQPQHF,TRBV30,TRBJ1-5,few,TRBD1
TGTGCCAGCAGCCCCGCAGGGGGCTTTGACAATCAGCCCCAGCATTTT,CASSPAGGFDNQPQHF,TRBV28,TRBJ1-5,NA,TRBD1
TGCGCCAGCAGCTTGGACCTACTAGCGGGAGTCACCTACAATGAGCAGTTCTTC,CASSLDLLAGVTYNEQFF,TRBV5-1,TRBJ2-1,once,TRBD2
TGTGCCAGCTCACTTTCGGGACAAACCAAAAACATTCAGTACTTC,CASSLSGQTKNIQYF,TRBV18,TRBJ2-4,few,NA
TGTGCCAGCAGCTTATTAGGCGGGAGGTTAGACAATGAGCAGTTCTTC,CASSLLGGRLDNEQFF,TRBV7-9,TRBJ2-1,NA,TRBD2
TGTGCCAGCAGCTTTGCGGGGGTTCGGGATACGCAGTATTTT,CASSFAGVRDTQYF,TRBV7-9,TRBJ2-3,NA,TRBD2
TGTGCCACCCGAGACAGGGAAACTAGCACAGATACGCAGTATTTT,CATRDRETSTDTQYF,TRBV10-3,TRBJ2-3,NA,TRBD1
TGTGCCAGCAGCGGGGGACAGGGGGCGGGCACTGAAGCTTCCTTT,CASSGGQGAGTEASF,TRBV5-4,TRBJ1-1,NA,TRBD1
TGTGCCACTGGAACAGGAAGTTACGAGCAGTACTTC,CATGTGSYEQYF,TRBV10-3,TRBJ2-7,NA,NA
TGCGCCAGCAGCCAAGGTGGACAAAATCCGTACAAAACCCCAGAGACCCAGTACTTC,CASSQGGQNPYKTPETQYF,TRBV4-1,TRBJ2-5,NA,NA
TGTGCCTGGACCGCGACGCTAGCTAACTATGGCTACACCTTC,CAWTATLANYGYTF,TRBV30,TRBJ1-2,NA,NA
TGCACCAGCAGCCAAGATCCCCCGCAGGGGGCTTTCTTT,CTSSQDPPQGAFF,TRBV1,TRBJ1-1,NA,NA
TGTGCCAGCACCGGACAGGCCTCCTACGAGCAGTACTTC,CASTGQASYEQYF,TRBV6-6,TRBJ2-7,NA,TRBD1
TGTGCCAGCAGTTCGACAGGAGACGAGGAAAAACTGTTTTTT,CASSSTGDEEKLFF,TRBV27,TRBJ1-4,NA,NA
TGTGCCAGCAGTCTCAGACTAGCGGGGTATGGAGAGACCCAGTACTTC,CASSLRLAGYGETQYF,TRBV27,TRBJ2-5,few,TRBD2
TGCGCCAGCAGTGACATCGCGGGGCAGGGTTACGAGCAGTACTTC,CASSDIAGQGYEQYF,TRBV10-1,TRBJ2-7,NA,NA
TGTGCCAGCAGGGCAGGGGGTCAATACGAGCAGTACTTC,CASRAGGQYEQYF,TRBV6-5,TRBJ2-7,NA,TRBD1
TGTGCCAGCAGCGGACAGGGCGAGTTTCAGCCCCAGCATTTT,CASSGQGEFQPQHF,TRBV5-5,TRBJ1-5,NA,TRBD1
TGTGCCTGGAGTCGACAGCCCGCAGATACGCAGTATTTT,CAWSRQPADTQYF,TRBV30,TRBJ2-3,NA,NA